This T cell receptor (beta chain) was recovered during a study of T cell repertoires in cytomegalovirus infection. This clonotype has just a few counts. Its matching antigen is unknown. Deletions cut 5 bases from V and 0 bases from J, with 13 bases between. In germline, CDR1 is MDHEN, CDR2 SYDVKM. This CDR3 region has 15 residues. TCRdb itself ran the reads through MiXCR, one entry per CDR3 protein. The sample has fewer than 250,000 distinct CDR3 sequences; 9% to 15% are singletons. Whole-study results and caveats: CMV-specific TCR beta clonotypes restricted by HLA-C dominated the ex vivo response.

V gene TRBV28 combines with J gene TRBJ1-2; perhaps TRBD1 as D (5 bases). This sequence originates from a human donor in good health (CMV status not recorded). Some clones in this sample may be carry-over from other donors' samples. The specimen was PBMCs. The CDR3 sequence: CASSRDAGANYGYTF. The CDR3 region has the DNA TGTGCCAGCAGTAGGGACGCCGGAGCTAACTATGGCTACACCTTC.